These 8 T cell receptor beta chains were sequenced from one sample in a study of blood T cell repertoires in COVID-19. The repertoire was sequenced with immunoSEQ multiplex PCR; TCRdb's copy has only in-frame clones and lacks some. The sample yields more than 85,000 clones, roughly 79% seen once. The specimen sequenced was peripheral blood. The receptors originated from a man between 65 and 85 years old with acute or convalescent COVID-19.

V usage is TRBV6-5 and J usage is TRBJ1-1; a weak D match, TRBD1 (5 bases). Germline V gene lookup returns CDR1 MNHEY and CDR2 SVGAGI. V was pared by 1 base and J by 7 bases, with 13 bases between. CDR3 size: 14 residues. The CDR3 sequence is CASSYLQGGGEAFF. The CDR3 region has the DNA TGTGCCAGCAGTTACTTGCAAGGCGGGGGTGAAGCTTTCTTT.

The chain recombines TRBV2 with TRBJ2-7; a weak D match, TRBD1 (5 bases). Per germline, CDR1 SNHLY and CDR2 FYNNEI. CDR3 length: 13 residues. The V end was cut by 4 bases, the J end by 5 bases, with 12 bases between. CDR3 nucleotide sequence: TGTGCCAGCAGTGGACAGTGGGTGGACGAGCAGTACTTC. This gives the protein CASSGQWVDEQYF. The full variable domain, in which reference TRBV2 and TRBJ2-7 provide the parts outside the CDR3, is EPEVTQTPSHQVTQMGQEVILRCVPISNHLYFYWYRQILGQKVEFLVSFYNNEISEKSEIFDDQFSVERPDGSNFTLKIRSTKLEDSAMYFCASSGQWVDEQYFGPGTRLTVT.

The V and J genes are TRBV7-9 and TRBJ2-1; D is possibly TRBD1 (5 bases). Germline V gives CDR1 SEHNR, CDR2 FQNEAQ (reference sequence). CDR3 length: 12 amino acids. The V gene lost 10 bases and the J gene lost 1 base, with 8 bases spanning the gap. This CDR3 reads CATTGSYNEQFF. CDR3 coding DNA: TGTGCCACAACAGGTTCCTACAATGAGCAGTTCTTC.

CDR3 sequence: CASSLVQGKGEKLFF. CDR3 nucleotide sequence: TGCGCCAGCAGCTTGGTACAGGGCAAGGGGGAAAAACTGTTTTTT. V gene TRBV5-1 combines with J gene TRBJ1-4, with D possibly TRBD1 on 6 matching bases. Trimming cost V 0 bases and J 8 bases, with 14 bases left between them. Germline V CDR1 and CDR2: SGHRS, YFSETQ. The CDR3 is made up of 15 amino acids. The entire variable domain, with the rest obtained from reference TRBV5-1 and TRBJ1-4, is as follows: KAGVTQTPRYLIKTRGQQVTLSCSPISGHRSVSWYQQTPGQGLQFLFEYFSETQRNKGNFPGRFSGRQFSNSRSEMNVSTLELGDSALYLCASSLVQGKGEKLFFGSGTQLSVL.

The chain couples TRBV5-1 to TRBJ2-1, with 10 bases fitting TRBD2. The CDR3 loop spans 18 amino acids. Trimming at V came to 0 bases and at J to 0 bases, leaving 6 bases not matched to a gene. Per germline, CDR1 SGHRS and CDR2 YFSETQ. The CDR3 spells CASSLAASGGPSYNEQFF. DNA for the CDR3: TGCGCCAGCAGCTTGGCGGCTAGCGGGGGCCCCTCCTACAATGAGCAGTTCTTC. Filled out from reference TRBV5-1 and TRBJ2-1, the complete variable domain reads KAGVTQTPRYLIKTRGQQVTLSCSPISGHRSVSWYQQTPGQGLQFLFEYFSETQRNKGNFPGRFSGRQFSNSRSEMNVSTLELGDSALYLCASSLAASGGPSYNEQFFGPGTRLTVL.

This sequence joins TRBV27 and TRBJ1-5; D gene ambiguous. The CDR3 runs 14 residues. Germline CDR1 reads MNHEY; CDR2 reads SMNVEV (reference sequence). The ends were cut back, 3 bases at V and 6 bases at J, with 12 bases in the middle. The CDR3 loop reads CASSFREGGQPQHF. The CDR3 nucleotides read TGTGCCAGCAGTTTCAGAGAGGGTGGTCAGCCCCAGCATTTT.

The J gene is TRBJ2-7, the V gene TRBV6-5; 7 nucleotides agree with TRBD1. With 5 bases clipped from V and 0 bases from J, the junction kept 4 bases outside the gene matches. Per the germline V gene, CDR1 is MNHEY and CDR2 is SVGAGI. The length of the CDR3 is 14 residues. CDR3 sequence reads: CASSPDRASYEQYF. CDR3 bases: TGTGCCAGCAGTCCAGACAGGGCCTCCTACGAGCAGTACTTC.

This clone was seen a single time. The CDR3, as DNA: TGTGCCAGCAGCTTGGGGACAGCCGGGCTTGGAGATACGCAGTATTTT. This sequence encodes CASSLGTAGLGDTQYF. The chain combines TRBV7-9 with TRBJ2-3; 7 nucleotides agree with TRBD1. The junction had 11 bases not matched to a gene; V was cut back by 3 bases and J by 5 bases. CDR3 size: 16 residues. Looked up from germline, CDR1 is SEHNR and CDR2 is FQNEAQ (reference sequence).